The 12 T cell receptor beta chains given below trace back to one sample, sequenced in a study of cytomegalovirus exposure and HLA in healthy donors. It was with 60 Vbeta and 13 Jbeta primers that the PCR ran. This table comes from immunoSEQ multiplex PCR, and its TCRdb copy is limited to in-frame clones, with some not included. This sample has about 120,000 clones, with 77% found just once. Material for sequencing was PBMCs. These receptors were collected from a man aged 35 to 55 in good health and CMV-seropositive.

This sequence joins TRBV2 and TRBJ1-2; D may be TRBD1 (6 bases). V was shortened by 3 bases and J by 6 bases, with 20 bases between the two germline ends. CDR3 length equals 16 residues. Per the germline V gene, CDR1 is SNHLY and CDR2 is FYNNEI. Written as DNA, the CDR3 is TGTGCCAGCAGTGAGGGTTACAGGGCTACAGGGCATGGCTACACCTTC. Protein: CASSEGYRATGHGYTF.

The rearrangement joins TRBV11-2 to TRBJ2-1; no clear D. The V end was cut by 0 bases, the J end by 0 bases, with 15 bases between. Germline lookup yields CDR1 SGHAT and CDR2 FQNNGV. CDR3 length: 18 amino acids. CDR3 coding DNA: TGTGCCAGCAGCTTAGACTTCAGACTCCGCAGCTCCTACAATGAGCAGTTCTTC. Protein sequence: CASSLDFRLRSSYNEQFF.

V usage is TRBV29-1 and J usage is TRBJ2-1, with a weak D call TRBD2 (6 bases). Trimming removed 4 bases from V and 9 bases from J, with 16 bases in between. In germline, CDR1 is SQVTM, CDR2 ANQGSEA. CDR3 size: 13 residues. The CDR3 DNA sequence: TGCAGCGTTGCCTGGGGAGCCGGGGGTGAGCAGTTCTTC. As protein: CSVAWGAGGEQFF.

The CDR3 nucleotides are TGTGCCTGGGGGGGACAGGGAGGAAACACCATATATTTT. It encodes CAWGGQGGNTIYF. V gene TRBV30 combines with J gene TRBJ1-3; 9 nucleotides line up with TRBD1. This CDR3 contains 13 residues. The junction had 3 bases not matched to a gene; V was cut back by 5 bases and J by 4 bases. Germline-derived CDR1 and CDR2 are GTSNPN and SVGIG (reference sequence).

The chain carries TRBV5-1 and TRBJ2-3; 11 bases fit TRBD2. The junction had 5 bases not matched to a gene; V was cut back by 2 bases and J by 3 bases. Germline V CDR1 and CDR2: SGHRS, YFSETQ. The CDR3 length is 16 residues. CDR3 amino acids: CASSLPLAGGTDTQYF. The CDR3 bases are TGCGCCAGCAGCTTACCCTTAGCGGGGGGGACAGATACGCAGTATTTT.

This sequence joins TRBV7-9 and TRBJ1-5; D call uncertain. Between the trimmed V and J ends, which lost 7 bases and 1 base, there was a span of 11 bases. The germline CDR1 and CDR2 sequences are SEHNR and FQNEAQ (reference sequence). The CDR3 contains 14 residues. CDR3 nucleotides: TGTGCCAGCACCGCAGGTGGCAGCAATCAGCCCCAGCATTTT. Its protein product is CASTAGGSNQPQHF.

The chain is built from TRBV27 and TRBJ1-5, with a weak D call TRBD1 (5 bases). CDR1 is MNHEY and CDR2 is SMNVEV in the germline V gene (reference sequence). The V and J ends lost 6 bases and 0 bases respectively, with 15 bases between them. The CDR3 runs 16 residues. CDR3 in DNA: TGTGCCAGCAGCGACAGTGCAATTTATAGCAATCAGCCCCAGCATTTT. This translates into CASSDSAIYSNQPQHF.

This clone was found a few times. This chain joins TRBV4-3 and TRBJ1-6; TRBD1 agrees at 8 bases. The CDR3 is made up of 15 amino acids. Germline CDR1 and CDR2: LGHNA and YSLEER. After removal of 1 base from V and 6 bases from J, the junction contained 2 bases not matched to a gene. The CDR3 here is CASSQAGTGNSPLHF. DNA of the CDR3: TGCGCCAGCAGCCAAGCCGGGACAGGTAATTCACCCCTCCACTTT.

Worth noting for this clone: This sample also contains other DNA sequences that code for the same CDR3. The chain has TRBV14 and TRBJ1-6; D not resolved. Germline lookup yields CDR1 SGHDN and CDR2 FVKESK. There are 13 residues in the CDR3. Trimming stripped 1 base from V and 9 bases from J, with 7 bases between. CDR3 DNA: TGTGCCAGCAGCCAAGTCTCGGGTTCACCCCTCCACTTT. Its protein product is CASSQVSGSPLHF.

V usage is TRBV6-5 and J usage is TRBJ1-2; D gene unclear. V was clipped by 4 bases and J by 4 bases, with 16 bases between them. Germline V lookup: CDR1 MNHEY, CDR2 SVGAGI. The CDR3 spans 15 residues. Here the CDR3 reads CASSSPLRESYGYTF. CDR3 nucleotides: TGTGCCAGCAGTTCCCCCCTAAGAGAGAGCTATGGCTACACCTTC.

This clone showed up just a few times. For the CDR3, the DNA is TGTGCCACCAGCAAGAAGGGACTAGCGGGGAACACCGGGGAGCTGTTTTTT. It specifies CATSKKGLAGNTGELFF. The chain couples TRBV15 to TRBJ2-2, with 12 bases lining up with TRBD2. CDR1 and CDR2 from the germline V gene are LNHNV and YYDKDF (reference sequence). The CDR3 contains 17 residues. Trimming at V came to 4 bases and at J to 1 base, leaving 4 bases not matched to a gene.

This rearrangement joins TRBV5-1 to TRBJ1-5; the D is unclear. The V and J ends lost 2 bases and 2 bases respectively, with 5 bases between them. The V gene's germline CDR1 is SGHRS and CDR2 YFSETQ. The CDR3 has 13 residues. The DNA of the CDR3 is TGCGCCAGCAGCTTTTTCGGCAATCAGCCCCAGCATTTT. It yields the protein CASSFFGNQPQHF. Supplemented by reference TRBV5-1 and TRBJ1-5, the full variable domain reads KAGVTQTPRYLIKTRGQQVTLSCSPISGHRSVSWYQQTPGQGLQFLFEYFSETQRNKGNFPGRFSGRQFSNSRSEMNVSTLELGDSALYLCASSFFGNQPQHFGDGTRLSIL.